This TCR beta chain was captured by sequencing in a study of shared clonotypes between healthy human individuals. Study at large: Three plates were used per donor for CD4 naive, three for CD4 memory, two for CD8 naive and one for CD8 memory. Study observations and caveats: Naive subsets, compared against memory subsets, generally had larger estimated richness values.

The CDR3 covers 14 residues. V gave up 3 bases and J gave up 4 bases, with 13 bases separating them. From germline, CDR1 is SGHRS and CDR2 YFSETQ. Repertoires were generated with immunoSEQ multiplex PCR, while TCRdb's copy carries only in-frame clones and drops some. The data show around 750,000 clones, roughly 70% seen once. This clone has a single count. Its cognate antigen is unknown. None of the donors, who were healthy HIV-negative adults, had recently had acute infections or vaccinations. Material for sequencing was memory CD4+ T cells sorted from blood. Subset in this sample: CD45RA-negative fraction. This TCR derives from a woman in her twenties or thirties in good health. The chain employs TRBV5-1 and TRBJ1-2, with D hard to call. The CDR3 is CASSSAPGPYGYTF. As DNA, the CDR3 is TGCGCCAGCAGCTCCGCCCCGGGTCCCTATGGCTACACCTTC.